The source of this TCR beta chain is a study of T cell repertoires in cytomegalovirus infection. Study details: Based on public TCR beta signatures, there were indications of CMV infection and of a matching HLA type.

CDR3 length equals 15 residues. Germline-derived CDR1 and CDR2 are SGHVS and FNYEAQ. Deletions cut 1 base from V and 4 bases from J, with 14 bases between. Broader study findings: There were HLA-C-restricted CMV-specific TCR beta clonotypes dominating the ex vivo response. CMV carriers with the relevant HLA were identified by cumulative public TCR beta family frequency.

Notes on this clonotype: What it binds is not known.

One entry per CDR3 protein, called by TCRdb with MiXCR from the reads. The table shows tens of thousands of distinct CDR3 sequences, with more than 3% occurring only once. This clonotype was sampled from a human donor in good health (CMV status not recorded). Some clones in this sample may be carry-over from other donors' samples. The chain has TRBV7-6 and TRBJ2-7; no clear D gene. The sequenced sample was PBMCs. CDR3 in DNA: TGTGCCAGCAGCTTAGGGTCGGGCGGTGGGTACGAGCAGTACTTC. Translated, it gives CASSLGSGGGYEQYF.